The T cell receptor (beta chain) under discussion was sequenced for a study of technical replicates of blood from four donors. Germline V CDR1 and CDR2: GTSNPN, SVGIG (reference sequence). The CDR3 length is 15 residues. V was clipped by 6 bases and J by 4 bases; unmatched bases: 13. Only in-frame clones appear in the TCRdb table, and some are missing; sequencing was by immunoSEQ multiplex PCR. The sample has tens of thousands of clones; around 90% are singletons. The chain combines TRBV30 with TRBJ2-7, with 9 positions matching TRBD1. The source of this sequence is a human donor in good health. The source material was T cells isolated from PBMCs. CDR3 sequence reads: CACSRGYRGQYEQYF. The DNA of the CDR3 is TGTGCCTGTTCTCGAGGGTACAGGGGGCAATACGAGCAGTACTTC. Supplemented by reference TRBV30 and TRBJ2-7, the full variable domain reads SQTIHQWPATLVQPVGSPLSLECTVEGTSNPNLYWYRQAAGRGLQLLFYSVGIGQISSEVPQNLSASRPQDRQFILSSKKLLLSDSGFYLCACSRGYRGQYEQYFGPGTRLTVT.